A selection of T cell receptor beta chains follows, all from one sample in a study of blood T cell repertoires in COVID-19. Sequenced by immunoSEQ multiplex PCR; TCRdb stores in-frame clones only, minus some. The table lists some 83,000 clones, approximately 88% of them singletons, with 0.47% in the top ten. The sequenced material came from peripheral blood. These receptors all come from a man aged 55 to 70 with acute or convalescent COVID-19. Each CDR3 is given with its conserved first and last residue. Fields, in order: D gene, J gene, clone size, V gene, CDR3 DNA, CDR3 protein. The D gene is left open where the match is weak. Clone size, where shown, is once, few, many, or a class for clones that have expanded.

TRBD1 TRBJ1-6 NA TRBV6-5 TGTGCCAGCAGCGCCGGACAGGGATCTTCACCCCTCCACTTT CASSAGQGSSPLHF
TRBD1 TRBJ1-1 NA TRBV9 TGTGCCAGCAGCGTAGTAGGGGACAGGCGGGAAGCTTTCTTT CASSVVGDRREAFF
TRBD2 TRBJ2-1 once TRBV29-1 TGCAGCGTCCGGGGGGGGTACAATGAGCAGTTCTTC CSVRGGYNEQFF
NA TRBJ2-7 NA TRBV6-5 TGTGCCAGCAGTTACTCGGCAGGGAGGTCGCCCTACGAGCAGTACTTC CASSYSAGRSPYEQYF
NA TRBJ2-1 NA TRBV9 TGTGCCAGCAGCTCGCAGGTTACCCACAATGAGCAGTTCTTC CASSSQVTHNEQFF
TRBD1 TRBJ1-2 NA TRBV6-6 TGTGCCAGCAGTTTCGGGACAGGGAGCAGTGGCTACACCTTC CASSFGTGSSGYTF
TRBD1 TRBJ2-5 NA TRBV5-1 TGCGCCAGCAGCTTGTTCCGGGACAGGGCAGAGACCCAGTACTTC CASSLFRDRAETQYF
TRBD1 TRBJ1-2 NA TRBV11-2 TGTGCCAGCAGCTCTGACAGGGCGGGAGGCTACACCTTC CASSSDRAGGYTF
TRBD1 TRBJ1-1 NA TRBV14 TGTGCCAGCAGCCTCAGGACAGGGCGGAACACTGAAGCTTTCTTT CASSLRTGRNTEAFF
TRBD1 TRBJ1-5 NA TRBV24-1 TGTGCCACCAGTGCCCGGGACAGGGGCTTGTTTCAGCCCCAGCATTTT CATSARDRGLFQPQHF
TRBD2 TRBJ2-7 once TRBV3-1/TRBV3-2 TGTGCCAGCAGCCAAGAGGGAGGGGCCACCTACGAGCAGTACTTC CASSQEGGATYEQYF
NA TRBJ1-2 NA TRBV6-6 TGTGCCAGCAGTTACACAGGGCCCTATGGCTACACCTTC CASSYTGPYGYTF
TRBD2 TRBJ2-3 NA TRBV24-1 TGTGCCACCGGGGGGGAGGCAGATACGCAGTATTTT CATGGEADTQYF
NA TRBJ2-2 NA TRBV5-1 TGCGCCAGCAGCTTGGGTGGACAGAACACCGGGGAGCTGTTTTTT CASSLGGQNTGELFF
NA TRBJ1-6 NA TRBV5-1 TGCGCCAGCAGCGCCGGGGATCGGGATAATTCACCCCTCCACTTT CASSAGDRDNSPLHF
NA TRBJ1-6 NA TRBV19 TGTGCCAGTAGTATTTCGGGACAAGTAATGAATTCACCCCTCCACTTT CASSISGQVMNSPLHF
NA TRBJ1-1 NA TRBV7-6 TGTGCCAGCAGTCGTGGATGGGGAACGGGGGACACTGAAGCTTTCTTT CASSRGWGTGDTEAFF
TRBD1 TRBJ2-7 NA TRBV6-5 TGTGCCAGCAGTACCCGGGACAGGGGGGGATACGAGCAGTACTTC CASSTRDRGGYEQYF
TRBD1 TRBJ2-7 once TRBV5-1 TGCGCCAGCAGCTCCAGACAGGGGTCCTACGAGCAGTACTTC CASSSRQGSYEQYF
NA TRBJ1-1 once TRBV5-1 TGCGCCAGCAGCTCGACCCCTGGGAGGGGCCACACTGAAGCTTTCTTT CASSSTPGRGHTEAFF
NA TRBJ2-1 NA TRBV5-1 TGCGCCAGCAGCTCCTGGGGGACTGACAATGAGCAGTTCTTC CASSSWGTDNEQFF
NA TRBJ1-2 NA TRBV5-1 TGCGCCAGCAGCTCCAGGGGTGGCTATGGCTACACCTTC CASSSRGGYGYTF
TRBD1 TRBJ1-4 NA TRBV3-1/TRBV3-2 TGTGCCAGCAGTAAACTACAGGGGGCTAATGAAAAACTGTTTTTT CASSKLQGANEKLFF
TRBD2 TRBJ2-5 NA TRBV5-1 TGCGCCAGCAGCTCGCTGACTAGCGGGGGATTGGAGACCCAGTACTTC CASSSLTSGGLETQYF
TRBD2 TRBJ2-7 NA TRBV6-5 TGTGCCAGCAGTTACCAGCGGGGCAGGTCCTACGAGCAGTACTTC CASSYQRGRSYEQYF
NA TRBJ1-1 once TRBV3-1/TRBV3-2 TGTGCCAGCAGCCAGGCAGGTCTAACTGGGGAAGCTTTCTTT CASSQAGLTGEAFF
TRBD2 TRBJ2-7 once TRBV12-3/TRBV12-4 TGTGCCAGCAGTTGGGAGGGTGGCTACGAGCAGTACTTC CASSWEGGYEQYF